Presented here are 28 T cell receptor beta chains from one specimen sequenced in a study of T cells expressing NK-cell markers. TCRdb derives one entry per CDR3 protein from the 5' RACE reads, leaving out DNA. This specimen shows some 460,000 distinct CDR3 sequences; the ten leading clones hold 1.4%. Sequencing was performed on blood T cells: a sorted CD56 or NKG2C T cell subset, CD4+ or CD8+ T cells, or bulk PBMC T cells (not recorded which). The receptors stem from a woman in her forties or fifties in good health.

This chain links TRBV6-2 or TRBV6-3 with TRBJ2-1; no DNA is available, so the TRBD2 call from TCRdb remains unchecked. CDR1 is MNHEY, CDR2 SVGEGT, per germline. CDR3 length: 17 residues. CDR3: CASSFRTSGRGLNEQFF.

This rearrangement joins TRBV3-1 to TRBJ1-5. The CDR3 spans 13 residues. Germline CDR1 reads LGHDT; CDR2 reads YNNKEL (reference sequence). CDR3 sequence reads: CASSQGPRQPQHF.

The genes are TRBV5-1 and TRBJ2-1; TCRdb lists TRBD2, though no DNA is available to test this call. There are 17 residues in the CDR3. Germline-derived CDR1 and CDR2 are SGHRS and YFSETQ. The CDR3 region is CASSLAVRASGSHEQFF.

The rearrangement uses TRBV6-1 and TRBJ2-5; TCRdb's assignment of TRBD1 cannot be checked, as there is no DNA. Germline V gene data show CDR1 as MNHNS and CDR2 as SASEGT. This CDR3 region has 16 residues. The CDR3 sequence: CASTAVPWSAQETQYF.

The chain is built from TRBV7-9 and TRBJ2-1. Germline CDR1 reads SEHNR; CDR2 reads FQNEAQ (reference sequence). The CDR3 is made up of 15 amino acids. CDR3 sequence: CASSQDQHSYNEQFF.

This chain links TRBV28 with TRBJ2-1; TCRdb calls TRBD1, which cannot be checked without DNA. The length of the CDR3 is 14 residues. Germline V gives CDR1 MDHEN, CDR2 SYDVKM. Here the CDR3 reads CASSEAGQKNEQFF.

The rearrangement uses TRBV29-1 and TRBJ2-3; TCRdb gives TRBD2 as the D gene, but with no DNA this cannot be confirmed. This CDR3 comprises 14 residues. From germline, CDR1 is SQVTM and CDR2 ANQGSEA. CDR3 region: CSHSLGAGTDTQYF.

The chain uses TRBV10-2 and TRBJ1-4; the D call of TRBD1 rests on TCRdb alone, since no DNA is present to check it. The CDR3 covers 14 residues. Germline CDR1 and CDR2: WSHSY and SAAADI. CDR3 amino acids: CASSDVQGYEKLFF.

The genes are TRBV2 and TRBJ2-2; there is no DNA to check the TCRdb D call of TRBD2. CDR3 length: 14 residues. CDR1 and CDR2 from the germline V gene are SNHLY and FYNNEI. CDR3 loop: CASNRVGRTGELFF. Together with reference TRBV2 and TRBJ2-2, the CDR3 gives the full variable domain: EPEVTQTPSHQVTQMGQEVILRCVPISNHLYFYWYRQILGQKVEFLVSFYNNEISEKSEIFDDQFSVERPDGSNFTLKIRSTKLEDSAMYFCASNRVGRTGELFFGEGSRLTVL.

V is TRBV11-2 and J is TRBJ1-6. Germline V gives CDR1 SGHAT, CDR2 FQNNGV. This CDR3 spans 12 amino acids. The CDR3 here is CASSLGDSPLHF.

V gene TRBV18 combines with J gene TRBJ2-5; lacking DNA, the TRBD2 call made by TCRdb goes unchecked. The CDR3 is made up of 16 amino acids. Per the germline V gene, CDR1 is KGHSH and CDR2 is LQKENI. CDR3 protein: CASSPPSGLVQETQYF.

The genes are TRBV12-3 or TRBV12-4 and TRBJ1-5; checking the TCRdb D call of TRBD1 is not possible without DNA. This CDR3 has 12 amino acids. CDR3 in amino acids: CASSHLPGQRHF.

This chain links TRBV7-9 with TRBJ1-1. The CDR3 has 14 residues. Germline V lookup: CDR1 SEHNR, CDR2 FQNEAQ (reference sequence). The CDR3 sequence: CASSAPGLSVEAFF.

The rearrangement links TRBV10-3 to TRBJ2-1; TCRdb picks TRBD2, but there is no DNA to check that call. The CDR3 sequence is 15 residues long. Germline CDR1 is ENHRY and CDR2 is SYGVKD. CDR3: CAISLPSGGYNEQFF.

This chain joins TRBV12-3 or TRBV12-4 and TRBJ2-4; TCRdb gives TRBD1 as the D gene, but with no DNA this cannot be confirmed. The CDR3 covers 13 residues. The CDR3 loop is CASSRGSKNIQYF.

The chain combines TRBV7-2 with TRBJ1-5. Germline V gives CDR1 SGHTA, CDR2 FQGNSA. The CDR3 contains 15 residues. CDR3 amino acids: CASSFNGGFQQPQHF.

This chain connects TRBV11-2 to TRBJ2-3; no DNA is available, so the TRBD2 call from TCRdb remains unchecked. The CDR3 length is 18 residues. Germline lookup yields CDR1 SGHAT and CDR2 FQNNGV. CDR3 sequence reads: CASSLGAHLAQSTDTQYF.

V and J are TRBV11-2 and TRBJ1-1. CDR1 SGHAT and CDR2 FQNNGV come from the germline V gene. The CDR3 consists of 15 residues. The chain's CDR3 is CASSFLREGSKRAFF.

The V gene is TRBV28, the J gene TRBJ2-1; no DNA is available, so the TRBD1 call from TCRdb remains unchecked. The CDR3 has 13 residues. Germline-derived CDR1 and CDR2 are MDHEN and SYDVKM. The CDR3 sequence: CASGQGGGNEQFF.

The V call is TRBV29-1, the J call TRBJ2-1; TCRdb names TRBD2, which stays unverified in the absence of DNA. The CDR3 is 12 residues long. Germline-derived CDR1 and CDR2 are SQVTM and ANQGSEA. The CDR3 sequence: CSVMSPNNEQFF.

The CDR3 loop is CASSLEPGTGELFF. V and J are TRBV5-4 and TRBJ2-2; TCRdb proposes TRBD1, but this gene call is untestable without DNA. Germline V gene data show CDR1 as SGHNT and CDR2 as YYREEE (reference sequence). The CDR3 is 14 residues long.

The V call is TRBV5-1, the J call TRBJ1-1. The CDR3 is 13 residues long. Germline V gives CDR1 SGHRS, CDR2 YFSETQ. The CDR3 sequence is CASSSLTNTEAFF.

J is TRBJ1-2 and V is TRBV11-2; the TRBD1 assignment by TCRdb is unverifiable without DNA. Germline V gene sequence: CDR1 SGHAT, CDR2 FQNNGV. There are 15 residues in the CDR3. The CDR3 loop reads CASRPWGQHNYGYTF.

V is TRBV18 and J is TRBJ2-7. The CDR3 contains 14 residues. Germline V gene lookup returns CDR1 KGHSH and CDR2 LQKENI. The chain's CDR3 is CASSPYENAYEQYF. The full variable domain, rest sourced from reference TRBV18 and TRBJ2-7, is NAGVMQNPRHLVRRRGQEARLRCSPMKGHSHVYWYRQLPEEGLKFMVYLQKENIIDESGMPKERFSAEFPKEGPSILRIQQVVRGDSAAYFCASSPYENAYEQYFGPGTRLTVT.

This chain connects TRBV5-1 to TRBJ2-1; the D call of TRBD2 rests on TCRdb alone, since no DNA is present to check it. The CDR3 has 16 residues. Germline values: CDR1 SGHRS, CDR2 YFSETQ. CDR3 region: CASSFSSGMTYNEQFF.

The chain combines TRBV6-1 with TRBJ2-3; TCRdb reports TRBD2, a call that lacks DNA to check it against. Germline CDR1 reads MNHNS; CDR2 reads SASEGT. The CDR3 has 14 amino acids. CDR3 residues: CASRPTSVTDTQYF.

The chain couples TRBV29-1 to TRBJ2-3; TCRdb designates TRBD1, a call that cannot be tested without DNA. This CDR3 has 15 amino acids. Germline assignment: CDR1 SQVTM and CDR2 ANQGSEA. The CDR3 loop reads CSVIAMGGRTDTQYF.

The CDR3 protein is CATSAADRDSNQPQHF. V is TRBV24-1 and J is TRBJ1-5. The CDR3 has 16 residues. Looked up from germline, CDR1 is KGHDR and CDR2 is SFDVKD.